A selection of T cell receptor beta chains follows, all from one sample in a study of T cells after yellow fever vaccination. TCRdb recomputed calls from the 5' RACE reads with MiXCR, one row per CDR3 protein. The sample includes more than 350,000 distinct CDR3 sequences, around 10% of them seen just once. This specimen consisted of PBMCs, obtained on the day of the first yellow fever vaccination. These receptors came from a young man who received the YFV17D yellow fever vaccine. Both conserved end residues are part of each CDR3. Fields, in order: CDR3 protein, CDR3 DNA, V gene, clone size, J gene, D gene. The D gene is left open where the match is weak. Not every row has a clone size; where given, it reads once, few, many or a size class.

cdr3_aa: CASSSTGGYEQYF
cdr3_nt: TGTGCCAGCAGTTCCACAGGGGGCTACGAGCAGTACTTC
v_call: TRBV12-3/TRBV12-4
clone_size: many
j_call: TRBJ2-7
d_call: TRBD1

cdr3_aa: CASRAGLSYNEQFF
cdr3_nt: TGTGCCAGCAGGGCGGGATTGTCCTACAATGAGCAGTTCTTC
v_call: TRBV6-2/TRBV6-3
clone_size: .
j_call: TRBJ2-1
d_call: .

cdr3_aa: CASSLTAGVFTDTQYF
cdr3_nt: TGTGCCAGCAGCTTAACGGCAGGAGTCTTCACAGATACGCAGTATTTT
v_call: TRBV7-3
clone_size: few
j_call: TRBJ2-3
d_call: .

cdr3_aa: CASSYVYRGGYTF
cdr3_nt: TGTGCCAGCAGTTACGTCTACAGGGGCGGCTACACCTTC
v_call: TRBV6-6
clone_size: few
j_call: TRBJ1-2
d_call: TRBD1

cdr3_aa: CASSLFRGSNYGYTF
cdr3_nt: TGTGCCAGCAGCTTATTTAGGGGCAGTAACTATGGCTACACCTTC
v_call: TRBV7-6
clone_size: .
j_call: TRBJ1-2
d_call: .

cdr3_aa: CASSGQIELFF
cdr3_nt: TGTGCCAGCAGCGGACAGATCGAACTGTTTTTT
v_call: TRBV12-3/TRBV12-4
clone_size: many
j_call: TRBJ1-4
d_call: .

cdr3_aa: CASSQERLYKRGDTDTQYF
cdr3_nt: TGTGCCAGCAGCCAAGAAAGATTGTACAAGCGGGGGGACACAGATACGCAGTATTTT
v_call: TRBV14
clone_size: few
j_call: TRBJ2-3
d_call: TRBD2

cdr3_aa: CASSQEASDTDTQYF
cdr3_nt: TGCGCCAGCAGCCAAGAAGCCTCTGACACAGATACGCAGTATTTT
v_call: TRBV4-1
clone_size: .
j_call: TRBJ2-3
d_call: .

cdr3_aa: CASSPADGYTF
cdr3_nt: TGTGCCAGCTCCCCGGCGGATGGCTACACCTTC
v_call: TRBV6-6
clone_size: few
j_call: TRBJ1-2
d_call: .

cdr3_aa: CASSYSTTQPQHF
cdr3_nt: TGTGCCAGCAGTTACTCGACTACGCAGCCCCAGCATTTT
v_call: TRBV6-5
clone_size: .
j_call: TRBJ1-5
d_call: .

cdr3_aa: CSAPRQGVFVRQYF
cdr3_nt: TGCAGTGCCCCAAGGCAGGGAGTTTTTGTTAGGCAGTATTTT
v_call: TRBV20-1
clone_size: few
j_call: TRBJ2-3
d_call: .

cdr3_aa: CASSILRDTEAFF
cdr3_nt: TGTGCCAGTAGTATCCTCAGGGACACTGAAGCTTTCTTT
v_call: TRBV19
clone_size: .
j_call: TRBJ1-1
d_call: .

cdr3_aa: CASSLASDQPQHF
cdr3_nt: TGTGCCAGCAGTTTAGCATCTGATCAGCCCCAGCATTTT
v_call: TRBV12-3/TRBV12-4
clone_size: few
j_call: TRBJ1-5
d_call: .

cdr3_aa: CASSQFTGDSPLHF
cdr3_nt: TGCGCCAGCAGCCAATTTACAGGGGATTCACCCCTCCACTTT
v_call: TRBV4-3
clone_size: many
j_call: TRBJ1-6
d_call: TRBD1

cdr3_aa: CASSLGGAGGQYF
cdr3_nt: TGCGCCAGCAGCTTGGGAGGGGCCGGGGGGCAGTATTTT
v_call: TRBV5-1
clone_size: few
j_call: TRBJ2-3
d_call: .

cdr3_aa: CASSSGGGADTQYF
cdr3_nt: TGTGCCAGCAGTTCGGGCGGGGGCGCAGATACGCAGTATTTT
v_call: TRBV28
clone_size: many
j_call: TRBJ2-3
d_call: .

cdr3_aa: CASSPDRSTNEKLFF
cdr3_nt: TGCGCCAGCAGCCCTGACAGATCAACTAATGAAAAACTGTTTTTT
v_call: TRBV5-1
clone_size: few
j_call: TRBJ1-4
d_call: .

cdr3_aa: CSVEDAAGPVDEQFF
cdr3_nt: TGCAGCGTTGAAGACGCGGCAGGGCCCGTGGATGAGCAGTTCTTC
v_call: TRBV29-1
clone_size: .
j_call: TRBJ2-1
d_call: .

cdr3_aa: CASSGREPYSYNEQFF
cdr3_nt: TGTGCCAGCAGTGGCCGGGAACCATATTCCTACAATGAGCAGTTCTTC
v_call: TRBV12-3/TRBV12-4
clone_size: few
j_call: TRBJ2-1
d_call: .

cdr3_aa: CSAVAGGIETQYF
cdr3_nt: TGCAGTGCCGTAGCGGGGGGCATCGAGACCCAGTACTTC
v_call: TRBV20-1
clone_size: many
j_call: TRBJ2-5
d_call: TRBD2

cdr3_aa: CASSRGQGTDTQYF
cdr3_nt: TGCGCCAGCAGCCGCGGACAGGGCACAGATACGCAGTATTTT
v_call: TRBV5-1
clone_size: many
j_call: TRBJ2-3
d_call: TRBD1

cdr3_aa: CASSFGAYEQYF
cdr3_nt: TGTGCCAGCAGCTTCGGCGCTTACGAGCAGTACTTC
v_call: TRBV11-2
clone_size: few
j_call: TRBJ2-7
d_call: .

cdr3_aa: CGTSSYNEQFF
cdr3_nt: TGCGGAACTAGCAGTTACAATGAGCAGTTCTTC
v_call: TRBV20-1
clone_size: .
j_call: TRBJ2-1
d_call: .

cdr3_aa: CASTDRAMGNIQYF
cdr3_nt: TGTGCCAGCACCGACCGGGCCATGGGAAACATTCAGTACTTC
v_call: TRBV14
clone_size: few
j_call: TRBJ2-4
d_call: .

cdr3_aa: CASTPPRGDSYNEQFF
cdr3_nt: TGTGCCAGTACCCCACCGCGGGGGGACTCCTACAATGAGCAGTTCTTC
v_call: TRBV19
clone_size: few
j_call: TRBJ2-1
d_call: TRBD2

cdr3_aa: CASSFTGPQETQYF
cdr3_nt: TGCGCCAGCAGCTTCACAGGGCCTCAAGAGACCCAGTACTTC
v_call: TRBV5-1
clone_size: .
j_call: TRBJ2-5
d_call: .